This entry lists 12 T cell receptor beta chains sequenced from one sample in a study of cytomegalovirus exposure and HLA in healthy donors. Produced via immunoSEQ multiplex PCR; TCRdb's table is partial and in-frame only. The sample lists about 140,000 clones, 84% occurring once. The sequencing sample was made of PBMCs. The receptors originated from a woman aged 25 to 39 in good health and CMV-seronegative.

This chain's CDR3 is CASSTSRGAEELFF. The CDR3 DNA follows: TGTGCCTCTTCGACTAGTAGAGGAGCGGAGGAACTGTTTTTT. The rearrangement joins TRBV30 to TRBJ1-4, with unresolved D. V lost 7 bases and J 12 bases, leaving 24 bases between the germline ends. CDR1 is GTSNPN, CDR2 SVGIG, per germline (reference sequence). The length of the CDR3 is 14 residues.

The rearrangement joins TRBV5-1 to TRBJ2-1; a weak D match, TRBD2 (6 bases). CDR1 is SGHRS and CDR2 is YFSETQ in the germline V gene. The V end lost 2 bases, the J end lost 0 bases, and 15 bases lay between the germline ends. CDR3 length equals 17 residues. The CDR3 DNA follows: TGCGCCAGCAGCTTCGGCCTCGGGGAGGTCTCCTACAATGAGCAGTTCTTC. This codes for CASSFGLGEVSYNEQFF.

This rearrangement joins TRBV7-9 to TRBJ1-1, with 7 bases lining up with TRBD1. The CDR3 spans 15 residues. V shed 7 bases and J 3 bases; nucleotides not matched to a gene: 11. Looked up from germline, CDR1 is SEHNR and CDR2 is FQNEAQ (reference sequence). The CDR3 DNA follows: TGTGCCAGCACCAAACAAAACAGGGGAGACACTGAAGCTTTCTTT. Translating gives CASTKQNRGDTEAFF.

This clone was detected a few times. V gene TRBV12-5 combines with J gene TRBJ2-1; D not resolved. The germline V and J ends were trimmed by 2 bases and 6 bases, with 8 bases remaining between them. Germline values: CDR1 LGHNT, CDR2 FRNRAP. This CDR3 has 13 amino acids. The CDR3 sequence is CASGLQNGNEQFF. The CDR3 DNA reads as TGTGCTAGTGGTTTGCAAAACGGCAATGAGCAGTTCTTC. The full variable domain, completed using reference TRBV12-5 and TRBJ2-1, is DARVTQTPRHKVTEMGQEVTMRCQPILGHNTVFWYRQTMMQGLELLAYFRNRAPLDDSGMPKDRFSAEMPDATLATLKIQPSEPRDSAVYFCASGLQNGNEQFFGPGTRLTVL.

The chain uses TRBV5-6 and TRBJ2-7; 9 bases are shared with TRBD1. CDR1 and CDR2 from the germline V gene are SGHDT and YYEEEE. The CDR3 is made up of 16 amino acids. Trimming took 0 bases from V and 1 from J; bases not matched to a gene: 5. The CDR3 spells CASSLVFGTGSYEQYF. The CDR3 nucleotides read TGTGCCAGCAGCTTGGTCTTCGGGACAGGGTCCTACGAGCAGTACTTC.

This chain connects TRBV5-6 to TRBJ2-7; D is undetermined. Deletions cut 4 bases from V and 4 bases from J, with 9 bases between. The CDR3 loop spans 12 amino acids. Per the germline V gene, CDR1 is SGHDT and CDR2 is YYEEEE. CDR3: CASSPLGYEQYF. In DNA form, the CDR3 reads TGTGCCAGCAGCCCCCTCGGGTACGAGCAGTACTTC.

This rearrangement joins TRBV2 to TRBJ2-1, with TRBD2 matching 14 bases. The V gene's germline CDR1 is SNHLY and CDR2 FYNNEI. V lost 5 bases to trimming and J lost 6 bases; unmatched junction nucleotides: 15. This CDR3 contains 19 residues. As DNA, the CDR3 is TGTGCCAGCAGTAGGGGACTAGCGGGGGTACCTCGCCGCGGCAATGAGCAGTTCTTC. Protein: CASSRGLAGVPRRGNEQFF.

V usage is TRBV2 and J usage is TRBJ2-1; D call uncertain. V was cut by 6 bases and J by 3 bases, with 9 bases left in between. Germline V gives CDR1 SNHLY, CDR2 FYNNEI. The CDR3 covers 13 residues. The DNA of the CDR3 is TGTGCCAGCAGGGAGAACCTCTACAATGAGCAGTTCTTC. Translated: CASRENLYNEQFF.

The V gene is TRBV15, the J gene TRBJ2-7; 9 nucleotides line up with TRBD2. The CDR3 loop spans 17 amino acids. The J segment lost 0 bases and the V segment lost 0 bases, leaving 6 bases of the junction unmatched. Per the germline V gene, CDR1 is LNHNV and CDR2 is YYDKDF (reference sequence). DNA of the CDR3: TGTGCCACCAGCAGAGATGGTAGCGGGGGTCCCTCCTACGAGCAGTACTTC. Its translation: CATSRDGSGGPSYEQYF.

V and J are TRBV9 and TRBJ2-1; TRBD2 is a possible D gene (5 bases). The CDR3 sequence is 18 residues long. In germline, CDR1 is SGDLS, CDR2 YYNGEE. With 3 bases removed from V and 0 bases from J, the gap between germline ends came to 19 bases. The CDR3 DNA follows: TGTGCCAGCAGCGCCCCGGTCAACAGACTACGCTCCTACAATGAGCAGTTCTTC. Encoded protein: CASSAPVNRLRSYNEQFF.

Written as DNA, the CDR3 is TGCGCCAGCAGCTTGATGGCCGCAAAAACCGGGGAGCTGTTTTTT. It is translated as CASSLMAAKTGELFF. The gene calls are TRBV5-1 and TRBJ2-2; no definite D call. Germline loops: CDR1 SGHRS, CDR2 YFSETQ. This CDR3 spans 15 amino acids. Trimming stripped 1 base from V and 5 bases from J, with 12 bases between.

The chain couples TRBV28 to TRBJ1-3; D is undetermined. The CDR3 is 14 residues long. Germline V gives CDR1 MDHEN, CDR2 SYDVKM. V shed 3 bases and J shed 0 bases, with 6 bases lying between them. The CDR3 protein is CASSLIGSGNTIYF. CDR3 coding DNA: TGTGCCAGCAGTTTGATCGGCTCTGGAAACACCATATATTTT.